The entry below describes one T cell receptor beta chain. The assay was immunoSEQ multiplex PCR, and TCRdb's table has in-frame clones only and misses some. The data hold under 250,000 clones, with roughly 82% observed a single time. The data originate from a study of blood T cell repertoires in COVID-19. Study in general: COVID-19 samples collected from the United States, Italy and Spain covered acute and convalescent phases.

The V gene's germline CDR1 is ENHRY and CDR2 SYGVKD. The germline V and J ends were trimmed by 7 bases and 5 bases, with 17 bases remaining between them. The CDR3 runs to 15 residues. V usage is TRBV10-3 and J usage is TRBJ1-4; D call uncertain. Source material: peripheral blood. This TCR was recovered from a woman older than 75 with COVID-19, enrolled during active disease. CDR3 nucleotides: TGTGCCATCAATAACCAACCAGGCGAGAATGAAAAACTGTTTTTT. Protein: CAINNQPGENEKLFF.